This T cell receptor (beta chain) stems from a study of OX40 agonist ivuxolimab in advanced cancers. Study details: The eligibility criteria allowed prior anti-PD-1, anti-PD-L1 or anti-CTLA-4 therapy, and about 40% had some. General observations from the study: Relative to CD4+, CD8+ T cells held more expanded clones on average. A proportion of nonresponders additionally exhibited low normalized T-cell clonal expansion.

Of note for this clone: The antigen is not known.

Using immunoSEQ multiplex PCR, the repertoire was profiled, and TCRdb retains in-frame clones only, with some absent. Of around 88,000 clones detected, about 91% appear once; the ten largest clones hold more than 0.5%. The CDR3 is made up of 15 amino acids. J gave up 4 bases and V 5 bases, and 9 bases lay outside the gene matches. Germline V CDR1 and CDR2: SGHVS, FNYEAQ. The rearrangement links TRBV7-6 to TRBJ1-2, with 8 bases aligning to TRBD1. The source is an adult with an advanced solid tumor such as melanoma, head and neck, liver or kidney cancer. The sequencing here drew on CD4+ or CD8+ T cells sorted from blood, taken in a trial of the OX40 agonist ivuxolimab. This CDR3 is CASSPGAGQGYGYTF. Written as DNA, the CDR3 is TGTGCCAGCAGCCCCGGGGCCGGACAGGGCTATGGCTACACCTTC.